This entry lists 13 T cell receptor beta chains sequenced from one sample in a study of T cell responses to AZD1222 COVID-19 vaccine. Measured with immunoSEQ multiplex PCR; TCRdb has only the in-frame clones, and not every one. This table has some 120,000 clones, about nine tenths appearing once. Sequenced here: peripheral blood, sampled on day 0 of AZD1222 vaccination. These receptors all come from an adult in good health.

The V gene is TRBV7-8, the J gene TRBJ1-6, with a possible D match to TRBD1 (6 bases). The CDR3 length is 16 residues. CDR1 is SGHVS and CDR2 is FQNEAQ in the germline V gene. Between the trimmed V and J ends, which lost 4 bases and 5 bases, there was a span of 15 bases. The CDR3 protein is CASSSMLGQDNSPLHF. The CDR3 DNA sequence: TGTGCCAGCAGCTCGATGTTGGGACAAGATAATTCACCCCTCCACTTT.

The rearrangement joins TRBV5-1 to TRBJ1-6, with D perhaps matching TRBD1 (6 bases). This CDR3 region has 15 residues. Trimming stripped 2 bases from V and 10 bases from J, with 16 bases between. The germline V gene has CDR1 SGHRS and CDR2 YFSETQ. The CDR3 spells CASSLGGLGRSPLHF. The DNA of the CDR3 is TGCGCCAGCAGCTTAGGGGGATTGGGAAGGTCACCCCTCCACTTT.

This sequence joins TRBV24-1 and TRBJ2-3, with D unclear. Trimming took off 4 bases at V and 8 bases at J, with 6 bases between the two ends. CDR3 length equals 11 residues. Germline CDR1 KGHDR, CDR2 SFDVKD. CDR3 loop: CATSDSGTQYF. Here the CDR3 DNA reads TGTGCCACCAGTGACTCCGGTACGCAGTATTTT.

This sequence joins TRBV5-4 and TRBJ2-7; either TRBD1 or TRBD2 may supply D (5 bases each). V lost 0 bases and J 3 bases, leaving 16 bases between the germline ends. The CDR3 extends over 16 amino acids. CDR1 is SGHNT and CDR2 is YYREEE in the germline V gene (reference sequence). CDR3 DNA: TGTGCCAGCAGCTTGGCCCTGGGACCGATGGTCTACGAGCAGTACTTC. Translation: CASSLALGPMVYEQYF.

This clone was picked up a small number of times. The chain has TRBV11-3 and TRBJ2-5, with TRBD2 matching 7 bases. Per germline, CDR1 SGHNT and CDR2 YENEEA. The junction had 5 bases not matched to a gene; V was cut back by 5 bases and J by 5 bases. This CDR3 is 13 amino acids long. CDR3 sequence reads: CASSARGFETQYF. CDR3 nucleotide sequence: TGTGCCAGCAGCGCGCGGGGGTTTGAGACCCAGTACTTC.

This chain links TRBV18 with TRBJ1-3, with D perhaps matching TRBD1 (5 bases). V lost 0 bases and J lost 4, with 10 bases in between. The CDR3 is 15 amino acids. CDR1 is KGHSH, CDR2 LQKENI, per germline. DNA of the CDR3: TGTGCCAGCTCACCACCGGTCGCAGGGGGAAACACCATATATTTT. This gives the protein CASSPPVAGGNTIYF.

The chain combines TRBV9 with TRBJ2-7; possible D gene TRBD1, 6 bases. V lost 0 bases and J 6 bases, leaving 16 bases between the germline ends. CDR1 SGDLS and CDR2 YYNGEE come from the germline V gene. There are 15 residues in the CDR3. The CDR3, as DNA: TGTGCCAGCAGCGTAGGTGGCAGGGGTCTTTCCGAGCAGTACTTC. Translated: CASSVGGRGLSEQYF.

The chain employs TRBV7-9 and TRBJ2-1; TRBD1 is a possible D gene (5 bases). Looked up from germline, CDR1 is SEHNR and CDR2 is FQNEAQ (reference sequence). The CDR3 is 14 amino acids. V lost 9 bases to trimming and J lost 6 bases, with 18 bases between them. In DNA, the CDR3 is TGTGCCAGTGCTCTTGCTGGGGCGGTCAATGAGCAGTTCTTC. Protein sequence: CASALAGAVNEQFF.

This clone has at least ten counts. CDR3 residues: CASSERAGGNQPQHF. The DNA of the CDR3 is TGTGCCAGCAGTGAGAGGGCAGGGGGCAATCAGCCCCAGCATTTT. The chain recombines TRBV2 with TRBJ1-5, with D possibly matching TRBD1 (6 bases). The CDR3 sequence is 15 residues long. Between the trimmed V and J ends, which lost 3 bases and 2 bases, there was a span of 11 bases. Per the germline V gene, CDR1 is SNHLY and CDR2 is FYNNEI.

The V and J genes are TRBV30 and TRBJ1-5, with 10 bases fitting TRBD1. V was clipped by 1 base and J by 6 bases; unmatched bases: 3. This CDR3 region has 14 residues. CDR1 and CDR2 (germline): GTSNPN, SVGIG (reference sequence). The DNA of the CDR3 is TGTGCCTGGAGTGGGACAGGGGGTAGTCAGCCCCAGCATTTT. This codes for CAWSGTGGSQPQHF. Full variable domain (rest looked up from reference TRBV30 and TRBJ1-5): SQTIHQWPATLVQPVGSPLSLECTVEGTSNPNLYWYRQAAGRGLQLLFYSVGIGQISSEVPQNLSASRPQDRQFILSSKKLLLSDSGFYLCAWSGTGGSQPQHFGDGTRLSIL.

The chain uses TRBV7-2 and TRBJ1-6, with TRBD1 as a possible D gene (6 bases). V was shortened by 8 bases and J by 8 bases, with 13 bases between the two germline ends. Germline V gene data show CDR1 as SGHTA and CDR2 as FQGNSA. The length of the CDR3 is 13 residues. CDR3 nucleotides: TGTGCCAGCCAAGAAGGGGGGTATTCACCCCTCCACTTT. Its translation is CASQEGGYSPLHF.

The chain recombines TRBV7-3 with TRBJ2-2, with D possibly matching TRBD2 (6 bases). Germline assignment: CDR1 SGHTA and CDR2 FQGTGA. The germline V and J ends were trimmed by 0 bases and 6 bases, with 14 bases remaining between them. CDR3 size: 16 residues. The CDR3, as DNA: TGTGCCAGCAGCTTAACCGGGGGTGGTAACGCCGGGGAGCTGTTTTTT. As protein: CASSLTGGGNAGELFF.

This chain joins TRBV10-1 and TRBJ1-1; 7 bases match TRBD1. The ends lost 2 bases at V and 13 bases at J; junction bases unmatched: 10. This CDR3 comprises 13 residues. Germline values: CDR1 WNHNN, CDR2 SYGVQD (reference sequence). CDR3 DNA sequence: TGCGCCAGCAGTGAGGAATTCACAGGGGAGGGTTTCTTT. The encoded protein is CASSEEFTGEGFF.